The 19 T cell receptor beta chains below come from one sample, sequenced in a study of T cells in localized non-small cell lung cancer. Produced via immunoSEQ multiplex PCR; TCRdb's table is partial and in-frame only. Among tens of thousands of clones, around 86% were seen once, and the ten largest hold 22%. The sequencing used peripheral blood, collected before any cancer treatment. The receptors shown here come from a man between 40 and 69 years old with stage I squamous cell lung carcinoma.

Here the CDR3 reads CASSLQDSGGGYTF. CDR3 bases: TGCGCCAGCAGCTTGCAGGACAGCGGAGGTGGCTACACCTTC. The gene calls are TRBV5-1 and TRBJ1-2; perhaps TRBD1 as D (6 bases). The length of the CDR3 is 14 residues. Germline CDR1 and CDR2: SGHRS and YFSETQ. Trimming stripped 1 base from V and 7 bases from J, with 14 bases between.

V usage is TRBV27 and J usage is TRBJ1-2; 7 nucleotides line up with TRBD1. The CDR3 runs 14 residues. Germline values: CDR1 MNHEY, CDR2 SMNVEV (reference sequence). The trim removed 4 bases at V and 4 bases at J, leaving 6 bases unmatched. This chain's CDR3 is CASSSSGTAYGYTF. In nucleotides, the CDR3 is TGTGCCAGCAGTTCCTCCGGGACAGCCTATGGCTACACCTTC.

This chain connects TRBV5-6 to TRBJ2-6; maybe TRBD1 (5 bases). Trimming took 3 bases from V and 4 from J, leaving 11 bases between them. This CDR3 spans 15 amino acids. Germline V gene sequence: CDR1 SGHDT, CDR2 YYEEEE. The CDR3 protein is CASSSLGAGANVLTF. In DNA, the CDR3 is TGTGCCAGCAGCTCCCTAGGGGCGGGGGCCAACGTCCTGACTTTC.

Here the CDR3 reads CASSQEGNEQFF. CDR3 nucleotide sequence: TGTGCCAGCAGCCAAGAGGGGAATGAGCAGTTCTTC. This chain uses TRBV14 with TRBJ2-1; D call uncertain. The CDR3 runs 12 residues. Trimming shortened V by 0 bases and J by 7 bases, and 4 bases separated the two germline ends. The germline V gene has CDR1 SGHDN and CDR2 FVKESK.

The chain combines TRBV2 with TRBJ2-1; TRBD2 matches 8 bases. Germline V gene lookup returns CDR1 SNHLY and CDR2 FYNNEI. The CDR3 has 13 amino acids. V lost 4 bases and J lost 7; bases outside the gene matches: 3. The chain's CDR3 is CASSVAGKNEQFF. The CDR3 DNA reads TGTGCCAGCAGTGTAGCGGGGAAAAATGAGCAGTTCTTC.

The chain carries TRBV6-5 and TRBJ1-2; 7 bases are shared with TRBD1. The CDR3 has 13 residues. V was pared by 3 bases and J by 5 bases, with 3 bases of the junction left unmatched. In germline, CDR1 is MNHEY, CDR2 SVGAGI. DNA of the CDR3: TGTGCCAGCAGTTATTTGACAGGGTATGGCTACACCTTC. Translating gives CASSYLTGYGYTF.

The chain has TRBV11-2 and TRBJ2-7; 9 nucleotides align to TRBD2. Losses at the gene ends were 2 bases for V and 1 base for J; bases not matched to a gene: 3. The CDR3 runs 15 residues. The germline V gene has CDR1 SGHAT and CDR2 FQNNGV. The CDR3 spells CASSLTSGLSYEQYF. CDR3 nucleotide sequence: TGTGCCAGCAGCTTAACTAGCGGGTTATCCTACGAGCAGTACTTC.

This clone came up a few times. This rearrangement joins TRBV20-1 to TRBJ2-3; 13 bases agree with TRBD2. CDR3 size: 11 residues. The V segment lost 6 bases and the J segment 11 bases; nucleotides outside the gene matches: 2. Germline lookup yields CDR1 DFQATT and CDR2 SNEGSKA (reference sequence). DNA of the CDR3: TGCAGTGCACGACTAGCGGGGGGGCAGTATTTT. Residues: CSARLAGGQYF.

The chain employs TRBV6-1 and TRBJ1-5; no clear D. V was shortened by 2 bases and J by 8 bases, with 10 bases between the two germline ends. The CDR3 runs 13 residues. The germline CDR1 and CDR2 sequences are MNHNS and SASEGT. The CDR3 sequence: CASSESRGEPQHF. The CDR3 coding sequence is TGTGCCAGCAGTGAAAGTCGGGGAGAGCCCCAGCATTTT.

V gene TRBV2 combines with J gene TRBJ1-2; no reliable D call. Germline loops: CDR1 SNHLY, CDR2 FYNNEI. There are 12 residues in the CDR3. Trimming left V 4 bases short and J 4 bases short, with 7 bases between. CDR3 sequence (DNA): TGTGCCAGCAGTGTCAGCCTCTATGGCTACACCTTC. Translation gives CASSVSLYGYTF.

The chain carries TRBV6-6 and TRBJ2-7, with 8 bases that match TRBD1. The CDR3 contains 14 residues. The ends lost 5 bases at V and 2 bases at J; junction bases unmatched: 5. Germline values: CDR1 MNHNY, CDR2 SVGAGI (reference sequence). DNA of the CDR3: TGTGCCAGCAGTCCAAGGACAGGGACCTACGAGCAGTACTTC. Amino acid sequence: CASSPRTGTYEQYF.

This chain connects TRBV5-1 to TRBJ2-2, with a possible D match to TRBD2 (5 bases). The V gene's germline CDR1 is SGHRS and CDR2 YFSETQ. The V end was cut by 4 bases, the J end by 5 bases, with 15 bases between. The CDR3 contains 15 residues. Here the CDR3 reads CASSPEGSATGELFF. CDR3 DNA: TGCGCCAGCAGCCCCGAGGGTTCGGCAACCGGGGAGCTGTTTTTT.

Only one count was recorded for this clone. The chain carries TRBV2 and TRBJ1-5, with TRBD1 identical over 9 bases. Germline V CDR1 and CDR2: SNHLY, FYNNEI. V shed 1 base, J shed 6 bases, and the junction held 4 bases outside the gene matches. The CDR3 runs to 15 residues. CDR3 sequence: CASSEEQGAGQPQHF. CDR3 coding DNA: TGTGCCAGCAGTGAAGAACAGGGGGCAGGTCAGCCCCAGCATTTT.

As DNA, the CDR3 is TGTGCCAGCAGTTTGGGGCAGGCTACTATCCGGGGTCTCCACTTT. Translation: CASSLGQATIRGLHF. V is TRBV28 and J is TRBJ1-6; D possibly corresponds to TRBD1 (5 bases). The CDR3 is 15 residues long. Germline V gene lookup returns CDR1 MDHEN and CDR2 SYDVKM. V was cut by 3 bases and J by 16 bases, with 22 bases left in between.

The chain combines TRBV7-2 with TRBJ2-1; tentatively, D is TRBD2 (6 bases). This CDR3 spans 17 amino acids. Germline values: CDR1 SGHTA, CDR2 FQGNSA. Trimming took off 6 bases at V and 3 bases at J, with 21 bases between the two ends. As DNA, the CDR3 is TGTGCCAGCAGTGCCGCCGTGCCGGGGGATTTCTACAATGAGCAGTTCTTC. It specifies CASSAAVPGDFYNEQFF.

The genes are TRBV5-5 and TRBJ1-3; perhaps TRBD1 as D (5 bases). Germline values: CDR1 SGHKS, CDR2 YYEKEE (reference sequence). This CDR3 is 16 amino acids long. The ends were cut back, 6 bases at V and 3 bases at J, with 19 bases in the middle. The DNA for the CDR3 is TGTGCCAGCACCACTGGCGCGGGGCTAGTTGGAAACACCATATATTTT. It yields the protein CASTTGAGLVGNTIYF. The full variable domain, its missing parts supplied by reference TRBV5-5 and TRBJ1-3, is DAGVTQSPTHLIKTRGQQVTLRCSPISGHKSVSWYQQVLGQGPQFIFQYYEKEERGRGNFPDRFSARQFPNYSSELNVNALLLGDSALYLCASTTGAGLVGNTIYFGEGSWLTVV.

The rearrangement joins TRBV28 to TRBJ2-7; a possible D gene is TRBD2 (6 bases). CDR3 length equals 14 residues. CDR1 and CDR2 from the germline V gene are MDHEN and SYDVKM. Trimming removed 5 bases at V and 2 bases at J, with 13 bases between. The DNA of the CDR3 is TGTGCCAGCAGTGGCGGGTCGGGAGCCTACGAGCAGTACTTC. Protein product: CASSGGSGAYEQYF.

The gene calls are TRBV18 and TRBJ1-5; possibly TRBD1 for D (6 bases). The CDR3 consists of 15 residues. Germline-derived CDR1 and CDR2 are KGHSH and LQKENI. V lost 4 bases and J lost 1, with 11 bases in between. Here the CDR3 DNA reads TGTGCCAGCTCACTTGGGGGCGGAAGCAATCAGCCCCAGCATTTT. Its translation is CASSLGGGSNQPQHF.

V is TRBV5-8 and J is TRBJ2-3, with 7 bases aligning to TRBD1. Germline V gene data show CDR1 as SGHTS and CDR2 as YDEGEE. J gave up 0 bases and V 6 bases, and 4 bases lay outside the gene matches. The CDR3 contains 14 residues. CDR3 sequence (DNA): TGTGCCAGCATCCGGACAGGTAGCACAGATACGCAGTATTTT. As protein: CASIRTGSTDTQYF.